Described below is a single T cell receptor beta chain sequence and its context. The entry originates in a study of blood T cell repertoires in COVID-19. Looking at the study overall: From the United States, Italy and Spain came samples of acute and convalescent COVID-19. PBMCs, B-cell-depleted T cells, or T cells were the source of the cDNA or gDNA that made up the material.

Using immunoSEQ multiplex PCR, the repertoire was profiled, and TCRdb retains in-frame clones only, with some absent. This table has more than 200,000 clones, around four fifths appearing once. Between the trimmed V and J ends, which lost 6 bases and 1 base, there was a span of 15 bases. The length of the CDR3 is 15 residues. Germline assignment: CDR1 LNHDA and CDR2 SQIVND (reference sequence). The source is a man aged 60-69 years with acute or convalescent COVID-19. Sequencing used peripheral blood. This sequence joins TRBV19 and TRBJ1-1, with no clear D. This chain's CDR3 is CASRPGMIPNTEAFF. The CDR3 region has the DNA TGTGCCAGTAGGCCCGGGATGATCCCGAACACTGAAGCTTTCTTT.